One and the same sample provided the 20 T cell receptor beta chains below, sequenced in a study of blood T cell repertoires in COVID-19. Produced via immunoSEQ multiplex PCR; TCRdb's table is partial and in-frame only. The sample includes over 100,000 clones, 80% of them seen just once. The sequenced sample was peripheral blood. The receptors here all came from a human donor in a cohort sampled during active or convalescent COVID-19.

This clone appeared once. This rearrangement joins TRBV20-1 to TRBJ1-2; TRBD1 might be the D (5 bases). Trimming pared 3 bases from V and 6 bases from J, leaving 14 bases between. Germline V gives CDR1 DFQATT, CDR2 SNEGSKA (reference sequence). The CDR3 spans 13 residues. The CDR3 reads CSASPGRGDGYTF. Written as DNA, the CDR3 is TGCAGTGCTAGTCCAGGGCGTGGTGATGGCTACACCTTC.

The genes are TRBV3-1 (or the pseudogene TRBV3-2) and TRBJ2-4; D is possibly TRBD2 (6 bases). Germline CDR1 LGHDT, CDR2 YNNKEL (reference sequence). Trimming removed 3 bases from V and 0 bases from J, with 18 bases in between. This CDR3 has 18 residues. The CDR3 is CASSHRLGGDLAKNIQYF. The CDR3 DNA follows: TGTGCCAGCAGCCACCGTTTAGGAGGGGATCTAGCCAAAAACATTCAGTACTTC.

V gene TRBV7-2 combines with J gene TRBJ2-1; tentatively, D is TRBD2 (5 bases). CDR3 length: 12 amino acids. V lost 0 bases to trimming and J lost 15 bases, with 12 bases between them. Per the germline V gene, CDR1 is SGHTA and CDR2 is FQGNSA. The CDR3 DNA sequence: TGTGCCAGCAGCTTAGCTCTGGGCGGGCCGTTCTTC. This translates into CASSLALGGPFF.

The chain uses TRBV19 and TRBJ2-5, with 10 bases that match TRBD1. With 6 bases clipped from V and 4 bases from J, the junction kept 8 bases outside the gene matches. The CDR3 extends over 15 amino acids. Germline V CDR1 and CDR2: LNHDA, SQIVND (reference sequence). CDR3 DNA sequence: TGTGCCAGTAGCCCGGGACAGGGGCGCTTAGAGACCCAGTACTTC. Protein sequence: CASSPGQGRLETQYF.

The V call is TRBV29-1, the J call TRBJ2-7; TRBD1 aligns across 8 bases. V was pared by 5 bases and J by 2 bases, with 8 bases of the junction left unmatched. This CDR3 has 14 amino acids. Germline lookup yields CDR1 SQVTM and CDR2 ANQGSEA. The CDR3 nucleotides are TGCAGCGTTTCGGGACAGGCCAAGCCCTACGAGCAGTACTTC. Translation: CSVSGQAKPYEQYF.

The chain recombines TRBV7-6 with TRBJ2-7; 7 bases agree with TRBD2. Losses at the gene ends were 1 base for V and 3 bases for J; bases not matched to a gene: 6. CDR1 SGHVS and CDR2 FNYEAQ come from the germline V gene. This CDR3 has 15 residues. CDR3 in DNA: TGTGCCAGCAGCTTAGTCGCTAGCGGATTCTACGAGCAGTACTTC. Translating gives CASSLVASGFYEQYF.

This chain links TRBV6-5 with TRBJ2-7, with D maybe TRBD1 (7 bases). The CDR3 sequence is 15 residues long. Germline lookup yields CDR1 MNHEY and CDR2 SVGAGI. Trimming pared 2 bases from V and 1 base from J, leaving 12 bases between. The CDR3 sequence is CASSYGQGGSYEQYF. CDR3 DNA sequence: TGTGCCAGCAGTTACGGCCAGGGGGGATCCTACGAGCAGTACTTC.

The rearrangement links TRBV5-4 to TRBJ1-1; D remains ambiguous. The CDR3 extends over 13 amino acids. Germline V gene sequence: CDR1 SGHNT, CDR2 YYREEE (reference sequence). Trimming pared 3 bases from V and 4 bases from J, leaving 10 bases between. The CDR3 reads CASSYKEGTEAFF. The CDR3 DNA reads as TGTGCCAGCAGCTACAAGGAGGGCACTGAAGCTTTCTTT.

This chain links TRBV9 with TRBJ1-3, with 7 bases that match TRBD1. Germline V gene lookup returns CDR1 SGDLS and CDR2 YYNGEE. Trimming removed 4 bases from V and 2 bases from J; junction bases left unmatched: 12. The CDR3 runs 17 residues. Written as DNA, the CDR3 is TGTGCCAGCAGCCCACACAGGGTGGGGACAGCTGGAAACACCATATATTTT. This gives the protein CASSPHRVGTAGNTIYF.

This clone was picked up a small number of times. This chain links TRBV19 with TRBJ1-5; D gene uncertain. Germline assignment: CDR1 LNHDA and CDR2 SQIVND (reference sequence). This CDR3 has 12 residues. Between the trimmed V and J ends, which lost 3 bases and 6 bases, there was a span of 6 bases. The CDR3 coding sequence is TGTGCCAGTAGTATCCGGTCTCAGCCCCAGCATTTT. This translates into CASSIRSQPQHF.

V and J are TRBV12-1 and TRBJ1-6; TRBD1, as called in the table, went unchecked against the DNA. TRBV12-1 is termed a pseudogene. The CDR3 has 15 residues. The CDR3 is CASSTEDSYNSPLHF. As DNA, the CDR3 is TGTGCCAGCAGCACAGAAGACAGTTACAATTCACCCCTCCACTTT.

V usage is TRBV6-5 and J usage is TRBJ1-1, with TRBD1 matching 7 bases. The CDR3 extends over 13 amino acids. Germline CDR1 is MNHEY and CDR2 is SVGAGI. Trimming took 6 bases from V and 3 from J; bases not matched to a gene: 4. CDR3 protein: CASRRQGYTEAFF. CDR3 coding DNA: TGTGCCAGCAGGAGACAGGGATACACTGAAGCTTTCTTT.

The sample holds one count of this clone. The chain is built from TRBV5-1 and TRBJ2-7; the match to TRBD2 covers 7 bases. There are 16 residues in the CDR3. Germline loops: CDR1 SGHRS, CDR2 YFSETQ. V dropped 0 bases and J dropped 4; count of bases not matched to a gene: 10. CDR3 in DNA: TGCGCCAGCAGCTTGGCCTCCGCCGCGGGAGCTTACGAGCAGTACTTC. Protein product: CASSLASAAGAYEQYF.

CDR3 DNA sequence: TGCGCCAGCACCCGGAATAGCGGGCCCCGTGGAGAGACCCAGTACTTC. Translation: CASTRNSGPRGETQYF. This chain connects TRBV5-1 to TRBJ2-5; TRBD2 agrees at 7 bases. The J segment lost 4 bases and the V segment lost 6 bases, leaving 15 bases of the junction unmatched. Germline CDR1 and CDR2: SGHRS and YFSETQ. CDR3 size: 16 residues.

The chain links TRBV7-4 to TRBJ1-3; D not certain. V dropped 2 bases and J dropped 0 bases, with 20 bases sitting between them. This CDR3 spans 19 amino acids. Germline CDR1 reads SGHVT; CDR2 reads SQSDAQ. The CDR3 protein is CASSLYSETEAYSGNTIYF. CDR3 DNA: TGTGCCAGCAGCTTATATAGCGAGACGGAGGCGTACTCTGGAAACACCATATATTTT. Combining the CDR3 with reference TRBV7-4 and TRBJ1-3 gives the whole variable domain GAGVSQSPRYKVAKRGRDVALRCDSISGHVTLYWYRQTLGQGSEVLTYSQSDAQRDKSGRPSGRFSAERPERSVSTLKIQRTEQGDSAVYLCASSLYSETEAYSGNTIYFGEGSWLTVV.

For this clone: Distinct nucleotide sequences in the sample also encode this CDR3. The gene calls are TRBV20-1 and TRBJ2-5; D gene unclear. The V end lost 3 bases, the J end lost 5 bases, and 4 bases lay between the germline ends. This CDR3 has 10 residues. Per germline, CDR1 DFQATT and CDR2 SNEGSKA (reference sequence). The chain's CDR3 is CSARRETQYF. In DNA, the CDR3 is TGCAGTGCTAGGAGGGAGACCCAGTACTTC.

The chain uses TRBV24-1 and TRBJ1-5; D ambiguous. There are 14 residues in the CDR3. Deletions cut 6 bases from V and 6 bases from J, with 14 bases between. Germline loops: CDR1 KGHDR, CDR2 SFDVKD. CDR3 protein: CATSLCSRGQPQHF. CDR3 nucleotides: TGTGCCACCAGTTTGTGTTCCCGGGGTCAGCCCCAGCATTTT.

The chain carries TRBV2 and TRBJ1-5; 9 bases are shared with TRBD1. This CDR3 spans 14 amino acids. The V and J ends lost 8 bases and 7 bases, in that order; junction bases with no gene match: 9. CDR1 is SNHLY and CDR2 is FYNNEI in the germline V gene. The CDR3 region is CASRTGGATQPQHF. CDR3 coding DNA: TGTGCCAGCCGCACAGGGGGCGCGACCCAGCCCCAGCATTTT.

V is TRBV28 and J is TRBJ2-2; 7 bases line up with TRBD1. There are 17 residues in the CDR3. Losses at the gene ends were 2 bases for V and 2 bases for J; bases not matched to a gene: 8. The germline V gene encodes CDR1 MDHEN and CDR2 SYDVKM. The CDR3 sequence: CASSLGTAVLNTGELFF. CDR3 coding DNA: TGTGCCAGCAGTTTAGGGACAGCGGTATTAAACACCGGGGAGCTGTTTTTT.

V and J are TRBV6-5 and TRBJ2-7, with D maybe TRBD1 (5 bases). The CDR3 is made up of 13 amino acids. Germline loops: CDR1 MNHEY, CDR2 SVGAGI. V lost 4 bases, J lost 1 base, and 8 bases lay in between. The chain's CDR3 is CASSFRVSYEQYF. The CDR3 DNA reads TGTGCCAGCAGTTTCAGGGTGTCCTACGAGCAGTACTTC.